These 2 T cell receptor beta chains share one sample of origin, sequenced in a study of a mutant IDH1 vaccine in newly diagnosed glioma. Their antigen targets remain unknown. TCRdb's copy holds only in-frame clones and misses some; the assay was immunoSEQ multiplex PCR. Of about 68,000 clones detected, roughly 80% appear once; the ten largest clones hold about 12%. Time point: week 35, safety follow-up. Topical imiquimod was applied with each vaccine dose, which held 300 ug of mutant IDH1 20-mer peptide. The specimen comprised PBMCs, sampled from a glioma patient whose treatment included an IDH1 peptide vaccine. The source of these receptors is a young man with glioma.

This chain joins TRBV5-8 and TRBJ1-1; TRBD1 might be the D (5 bases). This CDR3 region has 17 residues. Trimming left V 6 bases short and J 5 bases short, with 26 bases between. Looked up from germline, CDR1 is SGHTS and CDR2 is YDEGEE. As DNA, the CDR3 is TGTGCCAGCACCAACCTGGTAGGAACGGGGGGAAGAACTGAAGCTTTCTTT. Its translation is CASTNLVGTGGRTEAFF.

The V and J genes are TRBV28 and TRBJ2-7, with D tentatively TRBD1 (7 bases). The CDR3 is 14 residues long. Germline values: CDR1 MDHEN, CDR2 SYDVKM. Deletions cut 2 bases from V and 3 bases from J, with 11 bases between. The CDR3 is CASSLVQGGYEQYF. CDR3 sequence (DNA): TGTGCCAGCAGTTTAGTGCAGGGGGGCTACGAGCAGTACTTC. Full variable domain (remainder filled in from reference TRBV28 and TRBJ2-7): DVKVTQSSRYLVKRTGEKVFLECVQDMDHENMFWYRQDPGLGLRLIYFSYDVKMKEKGDIPEGYSVSREKKERFSLILESASTNQTSMYLCASSLVQGGYEQYFGPGTRLTVT.